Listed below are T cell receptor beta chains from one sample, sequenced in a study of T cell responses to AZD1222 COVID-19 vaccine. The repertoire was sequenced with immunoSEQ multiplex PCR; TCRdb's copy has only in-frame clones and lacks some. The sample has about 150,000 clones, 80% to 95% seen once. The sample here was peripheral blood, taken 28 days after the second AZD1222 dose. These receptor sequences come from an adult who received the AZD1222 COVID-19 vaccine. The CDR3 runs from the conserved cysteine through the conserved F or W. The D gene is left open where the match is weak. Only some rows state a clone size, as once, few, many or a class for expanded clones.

TGTGCCAGCATCTTGACTAGCCTTCCCTACGAGCAGTACTTC,CASILTSLPYEQYF,NA,TRBJ2-7,TRBV6-5,TRBD2
TGTGCCAGCAGCTTACACGGCACGGGTTCACCCCTCCACTTT,CASSLHGTGSPLHF,NA,TRBJ1-6,TRBV7-9,NA
TGTGCCAGCAGCCCTCCGGGGGGGGCCGCGGGCGGCTACACCTTC,CASSPPGGAAGGYTF,once,TRBJ1-2,TRBV3-1/TRBV3-2,NA
TGTGCCAGCTCACCTCGCGAGGGAAATAATTCACCCCTCCACTTT,CASSPREGNNSPLHF,NA,TRBJ1-6,TRBV18,NA
TGTGCCAGCAGCGACAGCGGGGGGGTCAATGAGCAGTTCTTC,CASSDSGGVNEQFF,NA,TRBJ2-1,TRBV5-6,TRBD2
TGCGCCAGCAGCCCTCCGACAGTGAACACTGAAGCTTTCTTT,CASSPPTVNTEAFF,once,TRBJ1-1,TRBV4-1,NA
TGCAGCGCCGTGGGCGGTGCCGGGGAGCTGTTTTTT,CSAVGGAGELFF,NA,TRBJ2-2,TRBV29-1,NA
TGTGCCAGCAGTGGGATGGACAGGGGGCGAGGCTACACCTTC,CASSGMDRGRGYTF,NA,TRBJ1-2,TRBV27,TRBD1
TGTGCCAGTCAGGACAGGGTCACAGATACGCAGTATTTT,CASQDRVTDTQYF,NA,TRBJ2-3,TRBV2,TRBD1
TGTGCCAGCAGCTTGCCGGCTCAACAAGAGACCCAGTACTTC,CASSLPAQQETQYF,NA,TRBJ2-5,TRBV5-4,NA
TGTGCCAGCAGCCTCATAACAGGGCCCAATGAAAAACTGTTTTTT,CASSLITGPNEKLFF,NA,TRBJ1-4,TRBV7-2,NA
TGTGCCAGCAGACCCGGGACTAGCGGATCCGAGCAGTACTTC,CASRPGTSGSEQYF,NA,TRBJ2-7,TRBV7-2,TRBD2
TGTGCCAGCTCACCACCGATGGACAGGGGGCACGGCTACACCTTC,CASSPPMDRGHGYTF,NA,TRBJ1-2,TRBV18,TRBD1
TGTGCCAGCAGCTTCGGACGGGGCTACGAGCAGTACTTC,CASSFGRGYEQYF,NA,TRBJ2-7,TRBV5-5,NA
TGTGCCAGCAGCACGGACAGGGGGCGGTACGAGCAGTACTTC,CASSTDRGRYEQYF,NA,TRBJ2-7,TRBV5-4,TRBD1
TGTGCCAGCAGTGAAGCCAACAGGGGCCTTTTCGAGCAGTACTTC,CASSEANRGLFEQYF,NA,TRBJ2-7,TRBV6-1,TRBD1
TGTGCCAGCAGTGCAGGACAGGGGTGGGTGAACTATGGCTACACCTTC,CASSAGQGWVNYGYTF,NA,TRBJ1-2,TRBV6-1,TRBD1
TGTGCCAGCAGCTTGGAAGTGGCTAGCGGGAGGTACGAGCAGTACTTC,CASSLEVASGRYEQYF,NA,TRBJ2-7,TRBV5-6,TRBD2
TGTGCCAGCTCACCCCCAGCGGGAGGGCTCTCATCCTACAATGAGCAGTTCTTC,CASSPPAGGLSSYNEQFF,once,TRBJ2-1,TRBV18,TRBD2
TGTGCCAGCAGTTTACGGGGCAACCACAGGCTTAATAATTCACCCCTCCACTTT,CASSLRGNHRLNNSPLHF,NA,TRBJ1-6,TRBV28,NA
TGTGCCAGCAGCCCCCAATTTAGCGGGAGTTCCAAAAACATTCAGTACTTC,CASSPQFSGSSKNIQYF,NA,TRBJ2-4,TRBV5-4,TRBD2
TGTGCCAGCAGCTTTGGTGGGGAGGGGGTAGCCAAAAACATTCAGTACTTC,CASSFGGEGVAKNIQYF,NA,TRBJ2-4,TRBV5-4,NA
TGTGCCAGCGGGGCGGGACTTAGTCGGAATGAGCAGTTCTTC,CASGAGLSRNEQFF,NA,TRBJ2-1,TRBV27,NA
TGCGCCAGCAGCCCCGGGACTAGCGGGGCCAGCTCCTACAATGAGCAGTTCTTC,CASSPGTSGASSYNEQFF,NA,TRBJ2-1,TRBV5-1,TRBD2
TGTGCCAGCAACCGGGACAGGGGAGGTGGAAACACCATATATTTT,CASNRDRGGGNTIYF,NA,TRBJ1-3,TRBV2,TRBD1
TGTGCCAGTAGTTTTGCGGGGGTTCAGCCCCAGCATTTT,CASSFAGVQPQHF,NA,TRBJ1-5,TRBV19,NA
TGTGCCAGCAGCCGCCTCCCGGACCCGGACACCCCTGGCGACAATGAGCAGTTCTTC,CASSRLPDPDTPGDNEQFF,NA,TRBJ2-1,TRBV7-6,NA
TGTGCCAGCAGCTTAACTACAGGGGCCTCTGGCTACACCTTC,CASSLTTGASGYTF,NA,TRBJ1-2,TRBV14,TRBD1
TGCGCCAGCAGTGCCGGGACAGTCGCGAAAGCTTTCTTT,CASSAGTVAKAFF,NA,TRBJ1-1,TRBV10-1,TRBD1
TGCGCCAGCAGCCAAGTCTCGAGCGGAGAAGAGACCCAGTACTTC,CASSQVSSGEETQYF,NA,TRBJ2-5,TRBV4-1,NA
TGCGCCAGCAACCCTCTCGGGGAAACCGGGGCCAACGTCCTGACTTTC,CASNPLGETGANVLTF,NA,TRBJ2-6,TRBV5-1,NA
TGTGCTAGTGGTTTGGACGGATGGACTGAAGCTTTCTTT,CASGLDGWTEAFF,NA,TRBJ1-1,TRBV12-5,NA
TGTGCCAGTAAGACTTGGGGGGGCGAGCAGTACTTC,CASKTWGGEQYF,NA,TRBJ2-7,TRBV19,TRBD2
TGCGCCAGCAGCTTGGGAGGCGGGGGCCAGGGGGCCTACGAGCAGTACTTC,CASSLGGGGQGAYEQYF,NA,TRBJ2-7,TRBV5-1,NA
TGCGCCAGCAAGGTGGGGGGCACTGAAGCTTTCTTT,CASKVGGTEAFF,few,TRBJ1-1,TRBV10-2,NA
TGCGCCAGCAGGCGGACTAGCGGGAGCACAGATACGCAGTATTTT,CASRRTSGSTDTQYF,once,TRBJ2-3,TRBV10-1,TRBD2
TGTGCCAGCACTGGGAGAGCCGGGGAGCTGTTTTTT,CASTGRAGELFF,once,TRBJ2-2,TRBV9,NA
TGTGCCAGCAAAACGGACGGTATTAGCAATCAGCCCCAGCATTTT,CASKTDGISNQPQHF,NA,TRBJ1-5,TRBV6-5,NA
TGTGCCAGCAGAATTGGGGACACTGAAGCTTTCTTT,CASRIGDTEAFF,NA,TRBJ1-1,TRBV6-6,NA
TGTGCCAGTAGCTCAACAGGGGAGCAGTACTTC,CASSSTGEQYF,NA,TRBJ2-7,TRBV19,NA
TGTGCCAGCAGTTACGCGGCTCAGAACACCGGGGAGCTGTTTTTT,CASSYAAQNTGELFF,NA,TRBJ2-2,TRBV6-2/TRBV6-3,NA
TGTGCCAGCAGCTACAAGCGGCAAACAGATACGCAGTATTTT,CASSYKRQTDTQYF,NA,TRBJ2-3,TRBV5-6,NA
TGTGCCAGCTCACCTGAGGAGACAGGGGTAGAAAAACTGTTTTTT,CASSPEETGVEKLFF,NA,TRBJ1-4,TRBV18,TRBD1
TGTGCCAGCAGCGAATCATGGGGGGCGGATGAGCAGTTCTTC,CASSESWGADEQFF,NA,TRBJ2-1,TRBV7-9,NA
TGTGCCAGCAGTTTTAACGCCGGGACAGGGACCTACGAGCAGTACTTC,CASSFNAGTGTYEQYF,NA,TRBJ2-7,TRBV27,TRBD1
TGCGCCAGCAGCCCAGCGGGAGGGCTAGATACGCAGTATTTT,CASSPAGGLDTQYF,once,TRBJ2-3,TRBV5-1,TRBD2
TGTGCCAGCAGCCAAGATCCCCTAGCTGAGGGGGAGAGTTTACACGAGCAGTACTTC,CASSQDPLAEGESLHEQYF,NA,TRBJ2-7,TRBV3-1/TRBV3-2,NA
TGTGCCAGCAGTGAGGCGGCAGGGATCAATCAGCCCCAGCATTTT,CASSEAAGINQPQHF,NA,TRBJ1-5,TRBV6-4,NA
TGTGCCAGTAGTAGGACAGGAGGCTACGAGCAGTACTTC,CASSRTGGYEQYF,NA,TRBJ2-7,TRBV19,TRBD1
TGCGCCAGCAGCCCCCGGACTAGCGGGAGCTACGAGCAGTACTTC,CASSPRTSGSYEQYF,once,TRBJ2-7,TRBV5-1,TRBD2
TGTGCCAGCAGTGTGGGTCCCTTGGGGGGCTACACCTTC,CASSVGPLGGYTF,NA,TRBJ1-2,TRBV25-1,NA
TGTGCCAGCAGCCCTAGGACGCGGAGCAGGGGAGGTTACGAGCAGTACTTC,CASSPRTRSRGGYEQYF,NA,TRBJ2-7,TRBV7-6,NA
TGTGCCACCGATACCTACGAGCAGTACTTC,CATDTYEQYF,NA,TRBJ2-7,TRBV6-4,NA